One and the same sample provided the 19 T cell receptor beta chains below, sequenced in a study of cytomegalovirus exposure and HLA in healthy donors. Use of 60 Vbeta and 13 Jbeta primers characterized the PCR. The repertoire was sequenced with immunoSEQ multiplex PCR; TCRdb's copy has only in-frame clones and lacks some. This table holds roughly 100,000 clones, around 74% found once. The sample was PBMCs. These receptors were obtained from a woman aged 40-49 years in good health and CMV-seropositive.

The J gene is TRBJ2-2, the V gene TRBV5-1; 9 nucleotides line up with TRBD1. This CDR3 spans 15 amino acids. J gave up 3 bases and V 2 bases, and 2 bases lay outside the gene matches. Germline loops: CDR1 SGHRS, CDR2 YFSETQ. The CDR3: CASSLQGAYTGELFF. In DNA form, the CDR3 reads TGCGCCAGCAGCTTACAGGGGGCGTACACCGGGGAGCTGTTTTTT.

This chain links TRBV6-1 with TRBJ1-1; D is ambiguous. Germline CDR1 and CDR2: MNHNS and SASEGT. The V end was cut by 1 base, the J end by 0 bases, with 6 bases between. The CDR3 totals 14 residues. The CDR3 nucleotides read TGTGCCAGCAGTGAAGGCTATATGAACACTGAAGCTTTCTTT. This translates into CASSEGYMNTEAFF.

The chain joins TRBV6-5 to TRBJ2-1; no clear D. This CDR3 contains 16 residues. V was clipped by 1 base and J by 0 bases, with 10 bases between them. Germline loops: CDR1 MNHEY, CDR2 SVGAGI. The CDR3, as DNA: TGTGCCAGCAGTTACTACTCCGGGTTCTCCTACAATGAGCAGTTCTTC. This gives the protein CASSYYSGFSYNEQFF.

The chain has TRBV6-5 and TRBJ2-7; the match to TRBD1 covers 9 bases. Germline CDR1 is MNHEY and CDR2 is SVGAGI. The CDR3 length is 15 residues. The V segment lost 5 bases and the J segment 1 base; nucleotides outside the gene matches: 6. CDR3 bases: TGTGCCAGCAGTACCCTGGGACAGGGTTCCTACGAGCAGTACTTC. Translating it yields CASSTLGQGSYEQYF.

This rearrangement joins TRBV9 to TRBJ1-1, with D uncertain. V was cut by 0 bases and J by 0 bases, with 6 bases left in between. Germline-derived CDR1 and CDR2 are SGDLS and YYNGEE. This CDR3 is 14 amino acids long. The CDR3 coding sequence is TGTGCCAGCAGCGTAGATGCGGTGAACACTGAAGCTTTCTTT. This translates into CASSVDAVNTEAFF.

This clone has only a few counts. The CDR3 sequence: CASSSRRGGRGNQPQHF. CDR3 nucleotides: TGTGCCAGTAGTTCCCGACGAGGGGGAAGGGGCAATCAGCCCCAGCATTTT. The chain carries TRBV19 and TRBJ1-5, with D perhaps matching TRBD1 (6 bases). Deletions cut 5 bases from V and 2 bases from J, with 19 bases between. CDR3 length: 17 residues. The V gene's germline CDR1 is LNHDA and CDR2 SQIVND (reference sequence).

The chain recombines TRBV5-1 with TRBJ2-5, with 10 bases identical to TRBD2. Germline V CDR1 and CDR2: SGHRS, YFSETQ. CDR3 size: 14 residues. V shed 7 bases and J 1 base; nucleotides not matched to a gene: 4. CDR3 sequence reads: CASALAGSQETQYF. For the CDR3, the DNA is TGCGCCAGCGCACTAGCGGGAAGCCAAGAGACCCAGTACTTC.

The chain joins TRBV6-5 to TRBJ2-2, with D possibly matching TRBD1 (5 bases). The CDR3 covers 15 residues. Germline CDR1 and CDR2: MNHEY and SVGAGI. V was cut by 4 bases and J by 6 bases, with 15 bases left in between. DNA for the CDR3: TGTGCCAGCAGTTCTTTGCAGGGAAGGGCCGGGGAGCTGTTTTTT. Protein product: CASSSLQGRAGELFF.

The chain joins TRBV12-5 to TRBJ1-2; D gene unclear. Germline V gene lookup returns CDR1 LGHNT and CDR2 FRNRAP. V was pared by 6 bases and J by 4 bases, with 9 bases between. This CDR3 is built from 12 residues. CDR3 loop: CASGVSTYGYTF. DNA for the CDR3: TGTGCTAGTGGCGTCTCTACCTATGGCTACACCTTC.

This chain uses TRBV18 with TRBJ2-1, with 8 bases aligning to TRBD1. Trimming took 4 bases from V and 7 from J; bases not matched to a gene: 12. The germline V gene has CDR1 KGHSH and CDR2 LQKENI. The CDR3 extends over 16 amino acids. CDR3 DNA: TGTGCCAGCTCACACTCTCAGGGGGCGAATGGAAATGAGCAGTTCTTC. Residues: CASSHSQGANGNEQFF.

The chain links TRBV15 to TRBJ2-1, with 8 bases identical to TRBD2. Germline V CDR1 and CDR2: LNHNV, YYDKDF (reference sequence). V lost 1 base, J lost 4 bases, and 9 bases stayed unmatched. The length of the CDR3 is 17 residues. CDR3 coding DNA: TGTGCCACCAGCAGAGGCCGTGGCGGGGGGCTTTACAATGAGCAGTTCTTC. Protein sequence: CATSRGRGGGLYNEQFF.

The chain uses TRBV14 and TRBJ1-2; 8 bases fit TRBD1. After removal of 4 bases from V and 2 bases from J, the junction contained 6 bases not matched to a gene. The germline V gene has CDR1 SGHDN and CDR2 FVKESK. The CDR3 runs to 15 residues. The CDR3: CASSPWDRTNYGYTF. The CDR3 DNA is TGTGCCAGCAGCCCCTGGGACAGGACCAACTATGGCTACACCTTC.

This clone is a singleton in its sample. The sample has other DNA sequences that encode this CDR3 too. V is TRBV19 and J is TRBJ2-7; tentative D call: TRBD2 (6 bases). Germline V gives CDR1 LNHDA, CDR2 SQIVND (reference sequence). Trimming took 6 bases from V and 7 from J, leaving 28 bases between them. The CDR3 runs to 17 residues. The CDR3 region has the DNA TGTGCCAGTAGCATAACCGCCGGGACTCCGGTGTTCCATGAGCAGTACTTC. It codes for CASSITAGTPVFHEQYF.

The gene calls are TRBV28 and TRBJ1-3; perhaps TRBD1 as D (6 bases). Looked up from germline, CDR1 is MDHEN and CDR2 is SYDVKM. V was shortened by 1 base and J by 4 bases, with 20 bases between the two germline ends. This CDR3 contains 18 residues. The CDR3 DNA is TGTGCCAGCAGTTTATTAGTCCACAGGGCCACGGGAGGAAACACCATATATTTT. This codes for CASSLLVHRATGGNTIYF.

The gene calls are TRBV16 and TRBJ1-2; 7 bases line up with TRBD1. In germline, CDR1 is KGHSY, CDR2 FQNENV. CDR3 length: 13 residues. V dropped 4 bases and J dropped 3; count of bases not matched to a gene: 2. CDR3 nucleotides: TGTGCCAGCAGCCCGGGACAGCACTATGGCTACACCTTC. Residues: CASSPGQHYGYTF.

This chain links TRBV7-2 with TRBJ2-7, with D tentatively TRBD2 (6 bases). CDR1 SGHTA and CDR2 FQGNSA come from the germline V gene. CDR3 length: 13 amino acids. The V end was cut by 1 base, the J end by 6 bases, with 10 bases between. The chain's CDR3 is CASSLGREFEQYF. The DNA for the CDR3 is TGTGCCAGCAGCTTAGGACGGGAGTTCGAGCAGTACTTC.

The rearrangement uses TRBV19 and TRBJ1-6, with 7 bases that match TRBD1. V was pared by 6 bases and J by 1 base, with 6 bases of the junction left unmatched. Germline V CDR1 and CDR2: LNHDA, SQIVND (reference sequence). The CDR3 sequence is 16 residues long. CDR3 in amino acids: CASSLSTGSYNSPLHF. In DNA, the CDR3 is TGTGCCAGTAGCCTCTCGACAGGGTCCTATAATTCACCCCTCCACTTT. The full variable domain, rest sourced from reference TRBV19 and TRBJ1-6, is DGGITQSPKYLFRKEGQNVTLSCEQNLNHDAMYWYRQDPGQGLRLIYYSQIVNDFQKGDIAEGYSVSREKKESFPLTVTSAQKNPTAFYLCASSLSTGSYNSPLHFGNGTRLTVT.

The CDR3 sequence is CASSAHRDGYTF. CDR3 coding DNA: TGTGCCAGCAGCGCCCACAGGGACGGCTACACCTTC. V and J are TRBV5-6 and TRBJ1-2; possible D gene TRBD1, 6 bases. Germline V lookup: CDR1 SGHDT, CDR2 YYEEEE. The CDR3 runs 12 residues. V lost 4 bases and J lost 8, with 12 bases in between.

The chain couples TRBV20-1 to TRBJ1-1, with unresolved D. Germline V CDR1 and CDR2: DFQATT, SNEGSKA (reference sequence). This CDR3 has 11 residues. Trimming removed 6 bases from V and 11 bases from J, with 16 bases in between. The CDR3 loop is CSALWEGFAFF. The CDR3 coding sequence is TGCAGTGCCTTGTGGGAGGGATTCGCTTTCTTT.